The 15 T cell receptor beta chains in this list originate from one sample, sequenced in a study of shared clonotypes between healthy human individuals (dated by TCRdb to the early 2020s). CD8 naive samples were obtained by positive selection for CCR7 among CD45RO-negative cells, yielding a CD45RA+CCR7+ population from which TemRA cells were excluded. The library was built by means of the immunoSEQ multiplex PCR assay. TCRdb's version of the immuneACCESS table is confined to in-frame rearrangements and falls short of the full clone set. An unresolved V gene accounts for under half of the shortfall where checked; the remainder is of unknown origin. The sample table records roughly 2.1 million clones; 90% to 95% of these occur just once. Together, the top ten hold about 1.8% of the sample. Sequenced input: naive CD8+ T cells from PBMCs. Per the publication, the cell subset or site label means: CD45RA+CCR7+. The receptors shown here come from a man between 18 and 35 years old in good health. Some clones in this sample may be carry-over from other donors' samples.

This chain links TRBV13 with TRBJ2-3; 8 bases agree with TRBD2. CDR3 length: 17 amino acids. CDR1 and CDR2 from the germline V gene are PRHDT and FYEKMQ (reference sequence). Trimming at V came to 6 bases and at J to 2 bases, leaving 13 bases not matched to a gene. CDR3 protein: CASRRRAGAGDTDTQYF. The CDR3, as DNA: TGTGCCAGCAGACGGAGAGCGGGAGCGGGGGACACAGATACGCAGTATTTT.

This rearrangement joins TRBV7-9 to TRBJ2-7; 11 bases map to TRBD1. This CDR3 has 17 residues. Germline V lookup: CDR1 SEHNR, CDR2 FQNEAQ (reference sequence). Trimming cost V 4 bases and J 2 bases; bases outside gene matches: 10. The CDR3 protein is CASSSPGQGDPTYEQYF. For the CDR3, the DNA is TGTGCCAGCAGCTCTCCGGGACAGGGGGACCCTACCTACGAGCAGTACTTC.

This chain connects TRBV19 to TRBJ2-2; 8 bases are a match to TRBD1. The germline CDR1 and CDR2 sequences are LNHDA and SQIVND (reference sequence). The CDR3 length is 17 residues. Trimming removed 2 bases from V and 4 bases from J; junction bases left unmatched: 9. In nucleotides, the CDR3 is TGTGCCAGTAGTATAACCTGGACAGGGTTGAGCACCGGGGAGCTGTTTTTT. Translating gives CASSITWTGLSTGELFF.

The CDR3 nucleotides read TGTGCCAGCGGGAGCCGGGGGGTTGGCTACACCTTC. Amino acids: CASGSRGVGYTF. The V and J genes are TRBV2 and TRBJ1-2, with a possible D match to TRBD1 (5 bases). Trimming removed 8 bases from V and 7 bases from J, with 14 bases in between. CDR1 is SNHLY, CDR2 FYNNEI, per germline. CDR3 length: 12 amino acids.

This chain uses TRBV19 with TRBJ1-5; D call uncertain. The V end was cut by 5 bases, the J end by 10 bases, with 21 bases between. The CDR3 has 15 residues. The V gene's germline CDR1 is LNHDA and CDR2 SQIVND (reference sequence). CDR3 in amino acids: CASSVGQLDLFPQHF. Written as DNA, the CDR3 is TGTGCCAGTAGTGTAGGTCAGCTGGACCTGTTCCCCCAGCATTTT.

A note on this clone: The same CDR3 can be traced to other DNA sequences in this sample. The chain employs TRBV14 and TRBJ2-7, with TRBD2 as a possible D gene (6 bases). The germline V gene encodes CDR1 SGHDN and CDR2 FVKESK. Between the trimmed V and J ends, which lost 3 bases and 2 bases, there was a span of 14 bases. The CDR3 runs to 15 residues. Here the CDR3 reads CASSQGLALTYEQYF. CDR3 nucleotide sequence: TGTGCCAGCAGCCAGGGACTGGCCCTGACCTACGAGCAGTACTTC.

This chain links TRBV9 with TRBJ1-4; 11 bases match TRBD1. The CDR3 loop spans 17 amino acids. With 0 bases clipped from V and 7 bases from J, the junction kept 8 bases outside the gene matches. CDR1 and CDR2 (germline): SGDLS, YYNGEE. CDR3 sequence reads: CASSVAGDRGFGEKLFF. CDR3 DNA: TGTGCCAGCAGCGTAGCGGGGGACAGGGGGTTTGGTGAAAAACTGTTTTTT.

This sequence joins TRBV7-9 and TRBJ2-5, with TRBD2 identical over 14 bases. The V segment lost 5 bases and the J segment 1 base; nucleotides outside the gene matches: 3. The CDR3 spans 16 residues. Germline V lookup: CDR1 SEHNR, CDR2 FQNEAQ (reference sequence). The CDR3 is CASSRGTSGGQETQYF. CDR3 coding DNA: TGTGCCAGCAGCAGAGGGACTAGCGGGGGCCAAGAGACCCAGTACTTC.

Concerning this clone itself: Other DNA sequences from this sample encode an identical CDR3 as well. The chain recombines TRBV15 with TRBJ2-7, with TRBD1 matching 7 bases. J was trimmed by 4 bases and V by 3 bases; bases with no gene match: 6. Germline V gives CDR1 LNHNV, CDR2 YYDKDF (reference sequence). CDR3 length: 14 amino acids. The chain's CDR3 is CATSSRDRGYEQYF. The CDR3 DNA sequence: TGTGCCACCAGCAGCCGGGACAGAGGTTACGAGCAGTACTTC.

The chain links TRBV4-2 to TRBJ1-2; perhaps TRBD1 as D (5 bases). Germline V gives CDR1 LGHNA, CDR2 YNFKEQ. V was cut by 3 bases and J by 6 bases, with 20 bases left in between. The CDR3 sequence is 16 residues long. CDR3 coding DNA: TGTGCCAGCAGCCAGGATCGGGACGGAGGAATGGATGGCTACACCTTC. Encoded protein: CASSQDRDGGMDGYTF.

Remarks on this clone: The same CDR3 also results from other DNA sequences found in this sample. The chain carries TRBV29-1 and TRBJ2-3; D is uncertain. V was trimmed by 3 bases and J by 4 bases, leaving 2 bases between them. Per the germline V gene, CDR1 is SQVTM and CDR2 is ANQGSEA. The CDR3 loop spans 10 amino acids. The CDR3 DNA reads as TGCAGCGTTGACGCAGATACGCAGTATTTT. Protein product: CSVDADTQYF.

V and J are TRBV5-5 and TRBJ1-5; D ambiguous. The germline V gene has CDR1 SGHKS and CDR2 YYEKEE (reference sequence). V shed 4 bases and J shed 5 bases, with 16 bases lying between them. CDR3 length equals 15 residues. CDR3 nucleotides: TGTGCCAGCAGCCCCCTCGCAGATTTGGATCAGCCCCAGCATTTT. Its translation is CASSPLADLDQPQHF.

CDR3 nucleotides: TGTGCCAGCGAAAGACTAGCGGGAGAATACGAGCAGTACTTC. This sequence encodes CASERLAGEYEQYF. This chain joins TRBV28 and TRBJ2-7, with TRBD2 matching over 12 bases. The CDR3 covers 14 residues. Trimming at V came to 8 bases and at J to 4 bases, leaving 6 bases not matched to a gene. CDR1 and CDR2 (germline): MDHEN, SYDVKM. Complete variable domain (other parts from reference TRBV28 and TRBJ2-7): DVKVTQSSRYLVKRTGEKVFLECVQDMDHENMFWYRQDPGLGLRLIYFSYDVKMKEKGDIPEGYSVSREKKERFSLILESASTNQTSMYLCASERLAGEYEQYFGPGTRLTVT.

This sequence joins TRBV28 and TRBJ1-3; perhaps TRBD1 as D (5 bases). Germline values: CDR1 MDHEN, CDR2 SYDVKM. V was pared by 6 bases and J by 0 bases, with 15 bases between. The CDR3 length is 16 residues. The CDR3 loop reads CASRAGTVPSGNTIYF. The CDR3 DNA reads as TGTGCCAGCAGGGCCGGGACGGTTCCCTCTGGAAACACCATATATTTT.

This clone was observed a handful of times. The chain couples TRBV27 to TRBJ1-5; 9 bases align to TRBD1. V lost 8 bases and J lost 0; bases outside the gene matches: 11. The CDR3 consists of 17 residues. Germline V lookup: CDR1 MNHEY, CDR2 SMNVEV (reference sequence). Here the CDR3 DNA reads TGTGCCAGCTCCAAGGGACAGGGCGCCTATAGCAATCAGCCCCAGCATTTT. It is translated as CASSKGQGAYSNQPQHF.